The text below deals with one T cell receptor (beta chain). This record comes from a study of blood T cell repertoires in COVID-19. As for the study in general: Samples of COVID-19 (acute and convalescent) were obtained from the United States, Italy and Spain. From T cells, B-cell-depleted T cells, or PBMCs came the material, which was cDNA or gDNA.

V shed 4 bases and J 4 bases; nucleotides not matched to a gene: 10. The length of the CDR3 is 17 residues. CDR1 LGHDT and CDR2 YNNKEL come from the germline V gene (reference sequence). Assay: immunoSEQ multiplex PCR; the TCRdb copy retains only in-frame clones and omits some. The table records about 70,000 clones, approximately 90% of them present only once. Source material: peripheral blood. This receptor was obtained from a human donor in a cohort sampled during active COVID-19. This chain links TRBV3-1 (or the pseudogene TRBV3-2) with TRBJ2-3; TRBD2 aligns across 11 bases. CDR3 bases: TGTGCCAGCAGCCCCTTGGGTAGCGGGGGGGCCGCAGATACGCAGTATTTT. Encoded protein: CASSPLGSGGAADTQYF.